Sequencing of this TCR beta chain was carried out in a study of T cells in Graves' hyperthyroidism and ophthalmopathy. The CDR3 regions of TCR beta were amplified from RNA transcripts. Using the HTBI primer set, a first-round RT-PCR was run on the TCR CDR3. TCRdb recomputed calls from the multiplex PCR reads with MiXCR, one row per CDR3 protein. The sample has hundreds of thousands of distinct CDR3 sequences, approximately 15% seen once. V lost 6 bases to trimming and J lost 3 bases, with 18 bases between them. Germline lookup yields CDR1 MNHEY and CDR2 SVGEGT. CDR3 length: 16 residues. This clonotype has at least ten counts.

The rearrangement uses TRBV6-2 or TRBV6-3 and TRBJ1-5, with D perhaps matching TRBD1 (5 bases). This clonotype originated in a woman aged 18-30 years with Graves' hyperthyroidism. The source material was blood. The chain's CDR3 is CASRPGERGDNQPQHF. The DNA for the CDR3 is TGTGCCAGCAGGCCCGGGGAACGGGGCGACAATCAGCCCCAGCATTTT.